The rows below give T cell receptor beta chains drawn from one sample of a study of T cells in Graves' hyperthyroidism and ophthalmopathy. Each CDR3 protein gets one entry after TCRdb re-called the multiplex PCR reads with MiXCR. Counted here are 540,000 or so distinct CDR3 sequences, 15% to 19% occurring once; the ten biggest clones make up around 7.8%. Sample: blood. These TCRs come from a woman in her thirties with Graves' hyperthyroidism. The CDR3 runs from the conserved cysteine through the conserved F or W. D genes are given only for firm matches. Only part of the rows carry a size: once, few, many, or a class if the clone is expanded.

j_call: TRBJ2-1; v_call: TRBV15; clone_size: many; d_call: NA; cdr3_aa: CATSRESIPPSSEQFF; cdr3_nt: TGTGCCACCAGCAGAGAGTCGATCCCCCCTTCGAGTGAGCAGTTCTTC
j_call: TRBJ2-5; v_call: TRBV12-3/TRBV12-4; clone_size: many; d_call: NA; cdr3_aa: CASRPDRYQETQYF; cdr3_nt: TGTGCCAGCAGACCGGACCGGTACCAAGAGACCCAGTACTTC
j_call: TRBJ2-1; v_call: TRBV20-1; clone_size: NA; d_call: TRBD2; cdr3_aa: CSARDKASGGPYNEQFF; cdr3_nt: TGCAGTGCTAGAGATAAGGCTAGCGGGGGCCCCTACAATGAGCAGTTCTTC
j_call: TRBJ2-1; v_call: TRBV28; clone_size: many; d_call: NA; cdr3_aa: CASSSLGVSSYNEQFF; cdr3_nt: TGTGCCAGCAGTTCCCTCGGGGTCAGCTCCTACAATGAGCAGTTCTTC
j_call: TRBJ2-5; v_call: TRBV2; clone_size: few; d_call: TRBD1; cdr3_aa: CASSEARRWTGTKETQYF; cdr3_nt: TGTGCCAGCAGTGAAGCCCGACGATGGACAGGGACCAAAGAGACCCAGTACTTC
j_call: TRBJ2-1; v_call: TRBV7-6; clone_size: many; d_call: TRBD2; cdr3_aa: CASSIREDNEQFF; cdr3_nt: TGTGCCAGCAGCATCCGGGAGGACAATGAGCAGTTCTTC
j_call: TRBJ2-7; v_call: TRBV27; clone_size: NA; d_call: TRBD1; cdr3_aa: CASSLQTGEDYEQYF; cdr3_nt: TGTGCCAGCAGTTTACAGACAGGGGAGGACTACGAGCAGTACTTC
j_call: TRBJ2-1; v_call: TRBV11-1; clone_size: many; d_call: TRBD2; cdr3_aa: CASSYSGDSYNEQFF; cdr3_nt: TGTGCCAGCAGCTATAGCGGGGACTCCTACAATGAGCAGTTCTTC
j_call: TRBJ2-5; v_call: TRBV6-5; clone_size: NA; d_call: TRBD2; cdr3_aa: CASSYLASGTKETQYF; cdr3_nt: TGTGCCAGCAGTTACTTGGCTAGCGGGACCAAAGAGACCCAGTACTTC
j_call: TRBJ1-1; v_call: TRBV2; clone_size: many; d_call: TRBD1; cdr3_aa: CASTKGAGTEAFF; cdr3_nt: TGTGCCAGCACGAAGGGGGCAGGCACTGAAGCTTTCTTT
j_call: TRBJ2-7; v_call: TRBV7-2; clone_size: many; d_call: NA; cdr3_aa: CASSLRELREQYF; cdr3_nt: TGTGCCAGCAGCCTACGGGAGTTGCGGGAGCAGTACTTC
j_call: TRBJ2-1; v_call: TRBV12-3/TRBV12-4; clone_size: many; d_call: TRBD2; cdr3_aa: CASRTSAGGPGEQFF; cdr3_nt: TGTGCCAGCAGGACCTCAGCGGGAGGGCCTGGTGAGCAGTTCTTC
j_call: TRBJ2-1; v_call: TRBV9; clone_size: few; d_call: NA; cdr3_aa: CASSVGVTNEQFF; cdr3_nt: TGTGCCAGCAGCGTAGGAGTAACCAATGAGCAGTTCTTC
j_call: TRBJ2-3; v_call: TRBV27; clone_size: few; d_call: NA; cdr3_aa: CASGALETDTQYF; cdr3_nt: TGTGCCAGCGGGGCCTTGGAGACAGATACGCAGTATTTT
j_call: TRBJ2-1; v_call: TRBV19; clone_size: NA; d_call: NA; cdr3_aa: CASSIEGSLPYNEQFF; cdr3_nt: TGTGCCAGTAGTATTGAAGGCAGCCTCCCCTACAATGAGCAGTTCTTC
j_call: TRBJ2-5; v_call: TRBV11-3; clone_size: many; d_call: TRBD2; cdr3_aa: CASSPGTSGAMTGETQYF; cdr3_nt: TGTGCCAGCAGCCCCGGGACTAGCGGAGCCATGACGGGGGAGACCCAGTACTTC
j_call: TRBJ1-5; v_call: TRBV10-2; clone_size: few; d_call: TRBD1; cdr3_aa: CASSPRQGNNQPQHF; cdr3_nt: TGCGCCAGCAGCCCTAGACAGGGGAACAATCAGCCCCAGCATTTT
j_call: TRBJ2-5; v_call: TRBV10-2; clone_size: many; d_call: TRBD2; cdr3_aa: CASKVAGAETQYF; cdr3_nt: TGCGCCAGCAAGGTAGCGGGAGCAGAGACCCAGTACTTC
j_call: TRBJ1-3; v_call: TRBV3-1; clone_size: many; d_call: NA; cdr3_aa: CASSQVGNTIYF; cdr3_nt: TGTGCCAGCAGCCAAGTGGGTAACACCATATATTTT
j_call: TRBJ2-7; v_call: TRBV28; clone_size: NA; d_call: TRBD2; cdr3_aa: CASSFAGVRSYEQYF; cdr3_nt: TGTGCCAGCAGTTTCGCGGGAGTTAGGTCCTACGAGCAGTACTTC
j_call: TRBJ2-7; v_call: TRBV7-9; clone_size: many; d_call: TRBD2; cdr3_aa: CASSLGPLGTSDSYEQYF; cdr3_nt: TGTGCCAGCAGCCTCGGACCTTTAGGGACTAGCGATTCCTACGAGCAGTACTTC
j_call: TRBJ2-7; v_call: TRBV7-2; clone_size: many; d_call: NA; cdr3_aa: CASSSGPPYEQYF; cdr3_nt: TGTGCCAGCAGTTCCGGGCCCCCCTACGAGCAGTACTTC
j_call: TRBJ2-7; v_call: TRBV24-1; clone_size: NA; d_call: TRBD2; cdr3_aa: CATSAGTSGSYEQYF; cdr3_nt: TGTGCCACCAGTGCCGGGACTAGCGGTTCCTACGAGCAGTACTTC
j_call: TRBJ1-2; v_call: TRBV9; clone_size: few; d_call: NA; cdr3_aa: CASSAQVSLPGYTF; cdr3_nt: TGTGCCAGCAGCGCACAGGTATCCTTACCTGGCTACACCTTC
j_call: TRBJ1-2; v_call: TRBV19; clone_size: NA; d_call: TRBD1; cdr3_aa: CASTSGQAARGYTF; cdr3_nt: TGTGCCAGTACCTCGGGACAGGCCGCGAGGGGCTACACCTTC
j_call: TRBJ2-1; v_call: TRBV7-9; clone_size: many; d_call: TRBD1; cdr3_aa: CASHAGTGGNEQFF; cdr3_nt: TGTGCCAGCCACGCCGGGACAGGGGGCAATGAGCAGTTCTTC
j_call: TRBJ2-3; v_call: TRBV15; clone_size: many; d_call: TRBD2; cdr3_aa: CATSREATSGSIDTQYF; cdr3_nt: TGTGCCACCAGCAGAGAGGCGACTAGCGGGAGTATAGATACGCAGTATTTT
j_call: TRBJ2-1; v_call: TRBV5-1; clone_size: many; d_call: NA; cdr3_aa: CASSFRHGSYNEQFF; cdr3_nt: TGCGCCAGCAGCTTCAGGCACGGCTCCTACAATGAGCAGTTCTTC
j_call: TRBJ1-1; v_call: TRBV6-1; clone_size: many; d_call: NA; cdr3_aa: CASVRATEAFF; cdr3_nt: TGTGCCAGCGTAAGAGCCACTGAAGCTTTCTTT
j_call: TRBJ2-7; v_call: TRBV7-9; clone_size: many; d_call: TRBD2; cdr3_aa: CASSPVSGRAPEQYF; cdr3_nt: TGTGCCAGCAGCCCGGTGAGCGGGAGAGCTCCCGAGCAGTACTTC
j_call: TRBJ2-2; v_call: TRBV20-1; clone_size: NA; d_call: TRBD2; cdr3_aa: CSAPPGTSNSGELFF; cdr3_nt: TGCAGTGCCCCCCCCGGGACTAGCAACTCAGGGGAGCTGTTTTTT
j_call: TRBJ1-4; v_call: TRBV29-1; clone_size: few; d_call: NA; cdr3_aa: CSVGVVGNEKLFF; cdr3_nt: TGCAGCGTTGGTGTTGTCGGAAATGAAAAACTGTTTTTT